Presented here are 27 T cell receptor beta chains from one specimen sequenced in a study of blood T cell repertoires in COVID-19. Generated by immunoSEQ multiplex PCR, the TCRdb table keeps only in-frame clones and is missing some. Among roughly 120,000 clones listed, about 70% were seen once. Material for sequencing was peripheral blood. The receptor source for this set is a woman aged 55-70 years with acute or convalescent COVID-19.

This clone is a singleton in its sample. V usage is TRBV29-1 and J usage is TRBJ1-2, with a possible D match to TRBD1 (5 bases). Trimming took 0 bases from V and 6 from J, leaving 11 bases between them. The CDR3 runs 13 residues. In germline, CDR1 is SQVTM, CDR2 ANQGSEA. CDR3 in amino acids: CSVEDGAEDGYTF. Here the CDR3 DNA reads TGCAGCGTTGAAGATGGGGCCGAGGATGGCTACACCTTC.

Note on this clone: The sample has other DNA sequences that encode this CDR3 too. This chain joins TRBV28 and TRBJ1-2; D is uncertain. CDR1 is MDHEN and CDR2 is SYDVKM in the germline V gene. The germline V and J ends were trimmed by 4 bases and 3 bases, with 6 bases remaining between them. The CDR3 has 12 residues. CDR3 DNA: TGTGCCAGCAGTTCTACAGACTATGGCTACACCTTC. This encodes CASSSTDYGYTF.

The chain links TRBV5-1 to TRBJ2-1; TRBD1 matches 11 bases. This CDR3 contains 14 residues. J gave up 8 bases and V 4 bases, and 5 bases lay outside the gene matches. Germline lookup yields CDR1 SGHRS and CDR2 YFSETQ. CDR3 sequence reads: CASSTGQGVHEQFF. CDR3 nucleotides: TGCGCCAGCAGCACGGGACAGGGGGTCCATGAGCAGTTCTTC.

This chain uses TRBV7-2 with TRBJ2-3, with D maybe TRBD1 (5 bases). Germline-derived CDR1 and CDR2 are SGHTA and FQGNSA. Trimming removed 1 base from V and 2 bases from J, with 13 bases in between. The CDR3 runs 16 residues. The CDR3 coding sequence is TGTGCCAGCAGCTTAGATGCCCGTGGGGCCACAGATACGCAGTATTTT. Protein: CASSLDARGATDTQYF.

This clone has a handful of counts. J is TRBJ1-1 and V is TRBV20-1, with TRBD1 matching 8 bases. CDR1 and CDR2 from the germline V gene are DFQATT and SNEGSKA (reference sequence). This CDR3 has 15 amino acids. Trimming took 3 bases from V and 5 from J; bases not matched to a gene: 11. The chain's CDR3 is CSASPHDRQGTEAFF. For the CDR3, the DNA is TGCAGTGCTAGTCCCCATGACAGACAGGGGACTGAAGCTTTCTTT.

This clone was observed once. The rearrangement links TRBV10-3 to TRBJ1-1; weak D call: TRBD1 (5 bases). Germline loops: CDR1 ENHRY, CDR2 SYGVKD. Trimming pared 4 bases from V and 3 bases from J, leaving 9 bases between. The CDR3 covers 13 residues. As DNA, the CDR3 is TGTGCCATCAGTGGGCGGGGCGACACTGAAGCTTTCTTT. Its translation: CAISGRGDTEAFF.

The rearrangement uses TRBV12-3 or TRBV12-4 and TRBJ2-7, with D possibly TRBD1 on 5 matching bases. The V and J ends lost 0 bases and 3 bases respectively, with 6 bases between them. The CDR3 is 13 amino acids. For the CDR3, the DNA is TGTGCCAGCAGTTTAGCAGGGGACTACGAGCAGTACTTC. Amino acids: CASSLAGDYEQYF.

This clone was counted only a few times. The genes are TRBV24-1 and TRBJ2-3, with a tentative D call TRBD2 (6 bases). The germline CDR1 and CDR2 sequences are KGHDR and SFDVKD. V was cut by 9 bases and J by 1 base, with 10 bases left in between. This CDR3 region has 13 residues. CDR3 nucleotides: TGTGCCACCGGGTCTAGCGGCACAGATACGCAGTATTTT. Its translation: CATGSSGTDTQYF.

This chain joins TRBV2 and TRBJ1-5; no clear D gene. V was clipped by 7 bases and J by 1 base, with 8 bases between them. The germline V gene has CDR1 SNHLY and CDR2 FYNNEI. This CDR3 comprises 13 residues. CDR3 nucleotides: TGTGCCAGCACCCGTAGCAGCAATCAGCCCCAGCATTTT. It yields the protein CASTRSSNQPQHF.

The rearrangement joins TRBV6-5 to TRBJ1-2; 9 bases are a match to TRBD1. The CDR3 loop spans 15 amino acids. Germline CDR1 is MNHEY and CDR2 is SVGAGI. V trimming: 7 bases; J trimming: 5 bases; junction bases outside the gene matches: 11. The CDR3: CASTGTRDRGYGYTF. The CDR3, as DNA: TGTGCCAGCACGGGGACTAGAGACAGGGGGTATGGCTACACCTTC.

This clone has a handful of counts. This chain uses TRBV10-3 with TRBJ2-7, with D possibly matching TRBD1 (5 bases). Germline loops: CDR1 ENHRY, CDR2 SYGVKD. Trimming cost V 3 bases and J 3 bases, with 9 bases left between them. The length of the CDR3 is 13 residues. This CDR3 reads CAISDRVNYEQYF. The CDR3 DNA sequence: TGTGCCATCAGTGACAGGGTAAACTACGAGCAGTACTTC.

In DNA, the CDR3 is TGTGCCAGCAGCCCGAGGGACAGAACCACCGGGGAGCTGTTTTTT. Its translation is CASSPRDRTTGELFF. The rearrangement uses TRBV27 and TRBJ2-2; 7 bases match TRBD1. Trimming cost V 6 bases and J 4 bases; bases outside gene matches: 8. The germline V gene encodes CDR1 MNHEY and CDR2 SMNVEV (reference sequence). The CDR3 loop spans 15 amino acids.

The genes are TRBV19 and TRBJ1-1, with D possibly being TRBD1 (6 bases). The CDR3 is made up of 14 amino acids. Germline V lookup: CDR1 LNHDA, CDR2 SQIVND (reference sequence). Trimming left V 4 bases short and J 0 bases short, with 9 bases between. The CDR3 DNA reads as TGTGCCAGTAGTACCGACAGGATGAACACTGAAGCTTTCTTT. Translated, it gives CASSTDRMNTEAFF.

V gene TRBV2 combines with J gene TRBJ1-4; no clear D. Trimming pared 5 bases from V and 0 bases from J, leaving 7 bases between. This CDR3 spans 14 amino acids. CDR1 SNHLY and CDR2 FYNNEI come from the germline V gene. CDR3 DNA: TGTGCCAGCAGTTTCGGGGCAACTAATGAAAAACTGTTTTTT. Its translation is CASSFGATNEKLFF.

The V gene is TRBV2, the J gene TRBJ1-2; D ambiguous. Germline CDR1 and CDR2: SNHLY and FYNNEI. V was clipped by 3 bases and J by 7 bases, with 6 bases between them. This CDR3 contains 11 residues. CDR3 protein: CASSDYSGYTF. The CDR3 DNA reads TGTGCCAGCAGTGACTACAGTGGCTACACCTTC.

This clone has more than one count but fewer than ten. In nucleotides, the CDR3 is TGTGCCAGTGCCCATCGCGGGGGCTCTGGGGCCAACGTCCTGACTTTC. Its protein is CASAHRGGSGANVLTF. The chain recombines TRBV19 with TRBJ2-6; 7 bases are a match to TRBD2. The CDR3 spans 16 residues. V was pared by 8 bases and J by 0 bases, with 7 bases of the junction left unmatched. Per the germline V gene, CDR1 is LNHDA and CDR2 is SQIVND (reference sequence).

In DNA form, the CDR3 reads TGTGCCAGCAGCTCCCGGACAGGGAGTATCAATCAGCCCCAGCATTTT. Its protein is CASSSRTGSINQPQHF. V and J are TRBV7-8 and TRBJ1-5; TRBD1 matches at 8 bases. The trim removed 4 bases at V and 3 bases at J, leaving 8 bases unmatched. There are 16 residues in the CDR3. Per the germline V gene, CDR1 is SGHVS and CDR2 is FQNEAQ.

This chain links TRBV7-8 with TRBJ2-7; D is uncertain. Trimming removed 5 bases from V and 4 bases from J, with 6 bases in between. The CDR3 is 11 amino acids. The germline V gene encodes CDR1 SGHVS and CDR2 FQNEAQ. For the CDR3, the DNA is TGTGCCAGCAGCCTTAGTTACGAGCAGTACTTC. This codes for CASSLSYEQYF.

The chain has TRBV14 and TRBJ1-3; D not certain. The germline V and J ends were trimmed by 1 base and 4 bases, with 17 bases remaining between them. This CDR3 is 17 amino acids long. CDR1 SGHDN and CDR2 FVKESK come from the germline V gene. Here the CDR3 reads CASSQGRWIGRGNTIYF. As DNA, the CDR3 is TGTGCCAGCAGCCAAGGGAGATGGATTGGTCGGGGAAACACCATATATTTT.

The chain carries TRBV3-1 (or the pseudogene TRBV3-2) and TRBJ1-5; 8 nucleotides align to TRBD1. The CDR3 extends over 14 amino acids. Losses at the gene ends were 4 bases for V and 3 bases for J; bases not matched to a gene: 2. The germline CDR1 and CDR2 sequences are LGHDT and YNNKEL (reference sequence). DNA of the CDR3: TGTGCCAGCAGCCTGGGACAGGTCAATCAGCCCCAGCATTTT. Amino acid sequence: CASSLGQVNQPQHF.

The V call is TRBV24-1, the J call TRBJ1-2; 8 bases line up with TRBD1. V was pared by 3 bases and J by 8 bases, with 13 bases of the junction left unmatched. CDR3 size: 16 residues. CDR1 and CDR2 (germline): KGHDR, SFDVKD. The CDR3 sequence: CATSDPGQGGARGYTF. CDR3 bases: TGTGCCACCAGTGATCCAGGACAGGGCGGTGCAAGGGGCTACACCTTC.

The chain joins TRBV5-1 to TRBJ1-2; D unresolved. The length of the CDR3 is 14 residues. Germline-derived CDR1 and CDR2 are SGHRS and YFSETQ. Deletions cut 5 bases from V and 11 bases from J, with 22 bases between. The CDR3 here is CASRREGLSVGYTF. CDR3 in DNA: TGCGCCAGCAGGAGGGAGGGATTATCCGTTGGTTACACCTTC.

The chain joins TRBV10-3 to TRBJ1-1, with 9 bases identical to TRBD1. The CDR3 covers 15 residues. V trimming: 5 bases; J trimming: 6 bases; junction bases outside the gene matches: 10. Germline V gene sequence: CDR1 ENHRY, CDR2 SYGVKD. CDR3 protein: CAISQQGARSAEAFF. CDR3 DNA sequence: TGTGCCATCAGTCAACAGGGGGCAAGATCAGCTGAAGCTTTCTTT.

CDR3 region: CASGRAGRGLYEQYF. CDR3 sequence (DNA): TGTGCTAGTGGCCGAGCTGGGAGAGGGCTCTACGAGCAGTACTTC. The chain has TRBV12-5 and TRBJ2-7; maybe TRBD2 (5 bases). Germline V gives CDR1 LGHNT, CDR2 FRNRAP. This CDR3 has 15 amino acids. V was clipped by 6 bases and J by 3 bases, with 18 bases between them.

This chain links TRBV12-3 or TRBV12-4 with TRBJ1-2, with D possibly matching TRBD1 (6 bases). Deletions cut 4 bases from V and 7 bases from J, with 10 bases between. This CDR3 has 12 amino acids. CDR3 region: CASSYRVRGYTF. Here the CDR3 DNA reads TGTGCCAGCAGTTACAGGGTACGTGGCTACACCTTC.

V is TRBV7-3 and J is TRBJ2-1; the match to TRBD1 covers 7 bases. J gave up 7 bases and V 3 bases, and 12 bases lay outside the gene matches. Germline lookup yields CDR1 SGHTA and CDR2 FQGTGA. The CDR3 extends over 16 amino acids. The CDR3 protein is CASSFKSGQGVNEQFF. The DNA for the CDR3 is TGTGCCAGCAGCTTCAAAAGTGGCCAGGGGGTAAATGAGCAGTTCTTC.

This chain joins TRBV6-5 and TRBJ1-2; D not certain. Germline assignment: CDR1 MNHEY and CDR2 SVGAGI. The CDR3 runs to 11 residues. The V and J ends lost 8 bases and 6 bases respectively, with 10 bases between them. CDR3 amino acids: CASQTTNGYTF. For the CDR3, the DNA is TGTGCCAGCCAAACGACTAATGGCTACACCTTC.